A single sample is the source of the 29 T cell receptor beta chains below, sequenced in a study of beta chain features in type 1 diabetes. Since all of the isolated RNA was reverse transcribed, expressed TCRB transcripts were what got sequenced. Assay used: immunoSEQ multiplex PCR; TCRdb lists only in-frame clones, some missing. The sample lists a few hundred thousand clones; about 32% were seen once. Sample: naive CD4+ T cells from blood. These receptors all come from a man between 18 and 29 years old in good health.

The rearrangement links TRBV7-2 to TRBJ1-2, with D possibly being TRBD1 (5 bases). Germline CDR1 is SGHTA and CDR2 is FQGNSA. V was trimmed by 1 base and J by 5 bases, leaving 17 bases between them. This CDR3 has 16 amino acids. The CDR3 protein is CASSLDGSRAEYGYTF. The CDR3 DNA sequence: TGTGCCAGCAGCTTAGACGGTTCCAGGGCCGAATATGGCTACACCTTC.

The chain carries TRBV30 and TRBJ1-1, with 7 bases lining up with TRBD1. J was trimmed by 5 bases and V by 3 bases; bases with no gene match: 9. The CDR3 is 14 residues long. Per the germline V gene, CDR1 is GTSNPN and CDR2 is SVGIG (reference sequence). In DNA, the CDR3 is TGTGCCTGGAGCAGCCAGGGGGTGAGGACTGAAGCTTTCTTT. The encoded protein is CAWSSQGVRTEAFF.

The chain couples TRBV25-1 to TRBJ1-1; TRBD1 might be the D (5 bases). The CDR3 length is 15 residues. Germline assignment: CDR1 MGHDK and CDR2 SYGVNS. Trimming stripped 3 bases from V and 3 bases from J, with 14 bases between. This CDR3 is CASSDLQGFYTEAFF. DNA for the CDR3: TGTGCCAGCAGTGACCTCCAGGGATTTTACACTGAAGCTTTCTTT. Using reference TRBV25-1 and TRBJ1-1 for the parts outside the CDR3, the full variable domain is EADIYQTPRYLVIGTGKKITLECSQTMGHDKMYWYQQDPGMELHLIHYSYGVNSTEKGDLSSESTVSRIRTEHFPLTLESARPSHTSQYLCASSDLQGFYTEAFFGQGTRLTVV.

The genes are TRBV4-1 and TRBJ2-6; perhaps TRBD1 as D (5 bases). V shed 1 base and J shed 0 bases, with 10 bases lying between them. CDR1 MGHRA and CDR2 YSYEKL come from the germline V gene. This CDR3 contains 17 residues. CDR3 DNA sequence: TGCGCCAGCAGCCAAGGGGGCTCTTACTCTGGGGCCAACGTCCTGACTTTC. Translation gives CASSQGGSYSGANVLTF.

This clone was recorded a few times. J is TRBJ2-7 and V is TRBV11-2, with D hard to call. Trimming stripped 4 bases from V and 0 bases from J, with 7 bases between. Germline CDR1 is SGHAT and CDR2 is FQNNGV. This CDR3 contains 13 residues. CDR3 coding DNA: TGTGCCAGCAGCTGGGAAGGCTCCTACGAGCAGTACTTC. Translating gives CASSWEGSYEQYF.

CDR3 sequence (DNA): TGTGCCAGCAGCCAAGAAGGGACTAGCTCCTATGAGCAGTTCTTC. It codes for CASSQEGTSSYEQFF. V usage is TRBV4-2 and J usage is TRBJ2-1; TRBD2 matches 9 bases. Germline values: CDR1 LGHNA, CDR2 YNFKEQ. Trimming at V came to 0 bases and at J to 8 bases, leaving 5 bases not matched to a gene. The CDR3 has 15 amino acids.

Only a few counts were recorded for this clone. The chain uses TRBV5-1 and TRBJ2-5, with a tentative D call TRBD1 (5 bases). The length of the CDR3 is 13 residues. In germline, CDR1 is SGHRS, CDR2 YFSETQ. V lost 4 bases and J lost 5, with 12 bases in between. The CDR3 bases are TGCGCCAGCAGCCGTGGACATGAGGAGACCCAGTACTTC. Residues: CASSRGHEETQYF.

CDR3: CASSLARGHNEQFF. The CDR3 region has the DNA TGCGCCAGCAGCTTGGCTCGAGGGCACAATGAGCAGTTCTTC. The chain couples TRBV5-1 to TRBJ2-1; maybe TRBD2 (5 bases). Germline CDR1 is SGHRS and CDR2 is YFSETQ. The CDR3 totals 14 residues. Trimming removed 0 bases from V and 5 bases from J, with 9 bases in between.

This clone has a handful of counts. The chain is built from TRBV30 and TRBJ1-5; the match to TRBD1 covers 9 bases. Unmatched junction bases numbered 4, after V lost 5 bases and J lost 5 bases. Per germline, CDR1 GTSNPN and CDR2 SVGIG (reference sequence). The length of the CDR3 is 13 residues. CDR3 sequence reads: CAWADRGDQPQHF. In DNA, the CDR3 is TGTGCCTGGGCGGACAGGGGTGATCAGCCCCAGCATTTT.

This clone turned up a few times. The chain uses TRBV7-2 and TRBJ2-5, with 9 positions matching TRBD2. V was clipped by 5 bases and J by 2 bases; unmatched bases: 12. The germline V gene has CDR1 SGHTA and CDR2 FQGNSA. CDR3 length: 17 amino acids. The CDR3: CASSPNFGLAGQETQYF. CDR3 nucleotides: TGTGCCAGCAGCCCAAACTTTGGGCTAGCGGGACAAGAGACCCAGTACTTC.

In its sample, this clone was seen a few times. The chain combines TRBV29-1 with TRBJ2-1; TRBD1 matches at 7 bases. Germline-derived CDR1 and CDR2 are SQVTM and ANQGSEA. This CDR3 is built from 14 residues. J lost 9 bases, V lost 1 base, and 9 bases had no gene match. CDR3 sequence reads: CSVEVTHRGGEQFF. The CDR3 DNA follows: TGCAGCGTTGAAGTCACCCACAGGGGTGGTGAGCAGTTCTTC.

This chain links TRBV30 with TRBJ2-3; no firm D call. The V gene's germline CDR1 is GTSNPN and CDR2 SVGIG (reference sequence). The CDR3 is made up of 12 amino acids. V gave up 2 bases and J gave up 4 bases, with 7 bases separating them. The DNA of the CDR3 is TGTGCCTGGAGTCAAGCAGCAGATACGCAGTATTTT. This codes for CAWSQAADTQYF.

This clone showed up just a few times. This sequence joins TRBV29-1 and TRBJ2-3; the D gene is possibly TRBD1 (5 bases). The germline V gene encodes CDR1 SQVTM and CDR2 ANQGSEA. CDR3 length: 12 residues. V lost 7 bases to trimming and J lost 3 bases, with 11 bases between them. The CDR3 DNA reads as TGCAGCGGCTTACAGGCGACAGATACGCAGTATTTT. Translating it yields CSGLQATDTQYF.

The chain joins TRBV30 to TRBJ2-1; TRBD2 matches 11 bases. The junction had 7 bases not matched to a gene; V was cut back by 5 bases and J by 10 bases. This CDR3 comprises 13 residues. Germline CDR1 GTSNPN, CDR2 SVGIG (reference sequence). CDR3 region: CAWDSGRGNEQFF. For the CDR3, the DNA is TGTGCCTGGGATAGCGGGAGGGGAAACGAGCAGTTCTTC.

The sample holds a few counts of this clone. This chain links TRBV16 with TRBJ1-3, with D hard to call. Germline CDR1 and CDR2: KGHSY and FQNENV. CDR3 length equals 16 residues. The V gene lost 0 bases and the J gene lost 3 bases, with 12 bases spanning the gap. CDR3: CASSQSRLRGGNTIYF. The CDR3 bases are TGTGCCAGCAGCCAATCGAGGCTTCGGGGTGGAAACACCATATATTTT. Based on the CDR3 plus reference TRBV16 and TRBJ1-3, the full variable domain is GEEVAQTPKHLVRGEGQKAKLYCAPIKGHSYVFWYQQVLKNEFKFLISFQNENVFDETGMPKERFSAKCLPNSPCSLEIQATKLEDSAVYFCASSQSRLRGGNTIYFGEGSWLTVV.

The rearrangement links TRBV7-2 to TRBJ2-7; 9 bases are shared with TRBD2. Germline CDR1 is SGHTA and CDR2 is FQGNSA. CDR3 size: 15 residues. The J segment lost 2 bases and the V segment lost 3 bases, leaving 5 bases of the junction unmatched. DNA of the CDR3: TGTGCCAGCAGCTTTGTACTAGCGGGCGCCTACGAGCAGTACTTC. It is translated as CASSFVLAGAYEQYF.

This clone showed up just a few times. The V gene is TRBV29-1, the J gene TRBJ2-3, with D perhaps TRBD1 (6 bases). Per germline, CDR1 SQVTM and CDR2 ANQGSEA. CDR3 size: 13 residues. Trimming took off 3 bases at V and 5 bases at J, with 12 bases between the two ends. The CDR3 sequence: CSVEQGIGDTQYF. CDR3 coding DNA: TGCAGCGTTGAGCAGGGGATTGGAGATACGCAGTATTTT.

This clone has a handful of counts. The chain couples TRBV5-6 to TRBJ2-3; possible D gene TRBD1, 6 bases. Trimming cost V 4 bases and J 2 bases, with 11 bases left between them. Looked up from germline, CDR1 is SGHDT and CDR2 is YYEEEE. This CDR3 comprises 14 residues. The CDR3 coding sequence is TGTGCCAGCAGCCTCGGGACACCCACAGATACGCAGTATTTT. This translates into CASSLGTPTDTQYF.

This clone came up a few times. The genes are TRBV5-6 and TRBJ2-1; D is undetermined. The CDR3 loop spans 13 amino acids. V lost 2 bases and J lost 1, with 4 bases in between. Germline loops: CDR1 SGHDT, CDR2 YYEEEE. The CDR3 DNA reads TGTGCCAGCAGCTTTTATTCCTACAATGAGCAGTTCTTC. It encodes CASSFYSYNEQFF.

This clone was observed a few times. This sequence joins TRBV9 and TRBJ2-1; D may match TRBD1 or TRBD2 (5 bases each). Germline CDR1 SGDLS, CDR2 YYNGEE. Trimming shortened V by 4 bases and J by 2 bases, and 16 bases separated the two germline ends. The CDR3 covers 16 residues. The CDR3: CASSRGLSLTYNEQFF. CDR3 in DNA: TGTGCCAGCAGCCGGGGCCTCTCCTTAACCTACAATGAGCAGTTCTTC. Together with reference TRBV9 and TRBJ2-1, the CDR3 gives the full variable domain: DSGVTQTPKHLITATGQRVTLRCSPRSGDLSVYWYQQSLDQGLQFLIQYYNGEERAKGNILERFSAQQFPDLHSELNLSSLELGDSALYFCASSRGLSLTYNEQFFGPGTRLTVL.

The chain links TRBV15 to TRBJ2-5, with 15 bases identical to TRBD2. The length of the CDR3 is 16 residues. V lost 3 bases, J lost 4 bases, and 3 bases stayed unmatched. The germline V gene encodes CDR1 LNHNV and CDR2 YYDKDF (reference sequence). For the CDR3, the DNA is TGTGCCACCAGCAGGGGACTAGCGGGAGGAGGAGAGACCCAGTACTTC. Amino acid sequence: CATSRGLAGGGETQYF.

CDR3 in amino acids: CASSRIAGGSTDTQYF. CDR3 bases: TGCGCCAGCAGCCGAATAGCGGGAGGGTCCACAGATACGCAGTATTTT. The V gene is TRBV5-1, the J gene TRBJ2-3, with 11 nucleotides matching TRBD2. V lost 4 bases, J lost 2 bases, and 6 bases stayed unmatched. The germline CDR1 and CDR2 sequences are SGHRS and YFSETQ. The CDR3 length is 16 residues.

J is TRBJ2-5 and V is TRBV7-9; D is unclear. Looked up from germline, CDR1 is SEHNR and CDR2 is FQNEAQ (reference sequence). The CDR3 consists of 12 residues. Trimming pared 3 bases from V and 5 bases from J, leaving 7 bases between. For the CDR3, the DNA is TGTGCCAGCAGCTTCCTCGGGGAGACCCAGTACTTC. Translation: CASSFLGETQYF.

V gene TRBV5-1 combines with J gene TRBJ2-7; D is unclear. The CDR3 runs to 14 residues. Trimming took 0 bases from V and 0 from J, leaving 7 bases between them. The germline gives CDR1 SGHRS, CDR2 YFSETQ. CDR3 coding DNA: TGCGCCAGCAGCTTGGCACCCCACTCCTACGAGCAGTACTTC. Translating gives CASSLAPHSYEQYF.

This chain uses TRBV7-3 with TRBJ2-3; TRBD2 matches at 9 bases. The CDR3 length is 16 residues. The trim removed 1 base at V and 1 base at J, leaving 3 bases unmatched. Germline V gives CDR1 SGHTA, CDR2 FQGTGA. The CDR3 coding sequence is TGTGCCAGCAGCTTAATAGCGGGAGTGGGCACAGATACGCAGTATTTT. Residues: CASSLIAGVGTDTQYF.

This clone has more than one count but fewer than ten. One junction end does not reproduce the germline sequence, and a read error may be involved. The V gene is TRBV5-8, the J gene TRBJ2-7; the D call may be TRBD1 or TRBD2 (7 bases each). CDR3 length equals 13 residues. Per the germline V gene, CDR1 is SGHTS and CDR2 is YDEGEE. The DNA of the CDR3 is TGTGCCAGCAGCTTGGGGAGAGACAGGGCGGGAGACTTC. Protein product: CASSLGRDRAGDF.

The chain couples TRBV4-2 to TRBJ2-7; no clear D gene. V gave up 2 bases and J gave up 1 base, with 12 bases separating them. Per germline, CDR1 LGHNA and CDR2 YNFKEQ. The CDR3 consists of 15 residues. CDR3 sequence reads: CASSQTASTSYEQYF. The CDR3 DNA sequence: TGTGCCAGCAGCCAAACGGCTAGTACGTCCTACGAGCAGTACTTC.

The sample holds a few counts of this clone. The CDR3 reads CAISDRGAQETQYF. CDR3 nucleotide sequence: TGTGCCATCAGTGATAGAGGGGCCCAAGAGACCCAGTACTTC. The rearrangement links TRBV10-3 to TRBJ2-5; tentatively, D is TRBD1 or TRBD2 (5 bases each). The germline V gene encodes CDR1 ENHRY and CDR2 SYGVKD. The CDR3 has 14 residues. Trimming stripped 3 bases from V and 1 base from J, with 9 bases between.

This clone was seen a handful of times. The rearrangement links TRBV9 to TRBJ2-7; D uncertain. The CDR3 loop spans 14 amino acids. Trimming removed 2 bases at V and 6 bases at J, with 15 bases between. Germline CDR1 reads SGDLS; CDR2 reads YYNGEE. CDR3 DNA sequence: TGTGCCAGCAGCGTTGGGCTGATGGTGACCGAGCAGTACTTC. It codes for CASSVGLMVTEQYF. Drawing the rest from reference TRBV9 and TRBJ2-7, the complete variable domain is DSGVTQTPKHLITATGQRVTLRCSPRSGDLSVYWYQQSLDQGLQFLIQYYNGEERAKGNILERFSAQQFPDLHSELNLSSLELGDSALYFCASSVGLMVTEQYFGPGTRLTVT.